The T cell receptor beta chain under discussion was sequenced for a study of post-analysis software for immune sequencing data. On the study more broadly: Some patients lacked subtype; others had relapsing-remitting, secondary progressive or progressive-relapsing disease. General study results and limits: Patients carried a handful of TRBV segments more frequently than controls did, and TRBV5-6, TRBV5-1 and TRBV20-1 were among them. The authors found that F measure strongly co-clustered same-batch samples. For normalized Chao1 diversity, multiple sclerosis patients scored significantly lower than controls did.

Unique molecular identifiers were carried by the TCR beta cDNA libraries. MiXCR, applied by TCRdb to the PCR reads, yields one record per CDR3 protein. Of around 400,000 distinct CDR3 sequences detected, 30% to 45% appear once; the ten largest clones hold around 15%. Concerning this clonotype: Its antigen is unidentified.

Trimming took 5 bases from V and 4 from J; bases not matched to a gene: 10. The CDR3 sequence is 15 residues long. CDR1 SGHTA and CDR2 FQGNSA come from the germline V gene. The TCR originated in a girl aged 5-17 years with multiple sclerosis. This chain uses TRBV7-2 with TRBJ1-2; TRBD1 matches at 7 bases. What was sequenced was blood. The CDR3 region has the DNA TGTGCCAGCAGCCTCCGGACAGGCCCCATCTATGGCTACACCTTC. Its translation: CASSLRTGPIYGYTF.